The 9 T cell receptor beta chains below were found in one sample sequenced in a study of blood T cell repertoires in COVID-19 (TCRdb year 2020). Libraries were constructed by the immunoSEQ multiplex PCR assay. TCRdb obtained this table from immuneACCESS and retained in-frame rearrangements with V and J assigned. These tables miss some clones; where compared with another copy, unresolved V genes account for less than half of the shortfall, and the remainder is unexplained. The sample data list just over 250,000 clones, and 86% of these were observed just once. The ten largest clones represent around a tenth of the sample. The sequenced material came from peripheral blood. The receptor set was obtained from a man aged 40-55 years who had recovered from COVID-19.

The chain has TRBV5-6 and TRBJ1-1; no definite D call. The CDR3 runs 12 residues. V was clipped by 9 bases and J by 2 bases, with 11 bases between them. Looked up from germline, CDR1 is SGHDT and CDR2 is YYEEEE. For the CDR3, the DNA is TGTGCCACTCAGCGGGCTAACACTGAAGCTTTCTTT. Translating gives CATQRANTEAFF.

The gene calls are TRBV15 and TRBJ1-2; 7 bases map to TRBD1. The CDR3 has 14 residues. CDR1 and CDR2 (germline): LNHNV, YYDKDF (reference sequence). V trimming: 1 base; J trimming: 8 bases; junction bases outside the gene matches: 7. The DNA for the CDR3 is TGTGCCACCAGCAGAGGATCAGGGGGTATGGGCTACACCTTC. Its protein product is CATSRGSGGMGYTF.

V is TRBV5-1 and J is TRBJ1-1, with D uncertain. Germline values: CDR1 SGHRS, CDR2 YFSETQ. V lost 0 bases and J 2 bases, leaving 8 bases between the germline ends. This CDR3 contains 14 residues. For the CDR3, the DNA is TGCGCCAGCAGCTTGGCGGGATTTAACACTGAAGCTTTCTTT. This sequence encodes CASSLAGFNTEAFF.

V gene TRBV10-3 combines with J gene TRBJ2-1; 8 nucleotides line up with TRBD2. The junction had 5 bases not matched to a gene; V was cut back by 6 bases and J by 4 bases. CDR1 and CDR2 (germline): ENHRY, SYGVKD. The CDR3 extends over 14 amino acids. CDR3 nucleotide sequence: TGTGCCATCAGAGGGCTAGCGGGTTACAATGAGCAGTTCTTC. This translates into CAIRGLAGYNEQFF.

The chain carries TRBV18 and TRBJ2-7; 8 nucleotides align to TRBD1. Germline trimming cut 4 bases from V and 4 bases from J; bases unmatched to any gene: 6. This CDR3 is built from 14 residues. Germline-derived CDR1 and CDR2 are KGHSH and LQKENI. Here the CDR3 reads CASSLTGDRYEQYF. DNA for the CDR3: TGTGCCAGCTCACTGACAGGGGATCGGTACGAGCAGTACTTC.

This clone was seen once. This rearrangement joins TRBV7-6 to TRBJ2-3; 15 bases map to TRBD2. V lost 5 bases and J lost 3; bases outside the gene matches: 3. The CDR3 is 16 amino acids. Germline V gene sequence: CDR1 SGHVS, CDR2 FNYEAQ. As DNA, the CDR3 is TGTGCCAGCAGCCCGGGGACTAGCGGGAGGACAGATACGCAGTATTTT. Protein sequence: CASSPGTSGRTDTQYF.

V is TRBV6-2 or TRBV6-3 and J is TRBJ2-1, with 11 bases aligning to TRBD2. V was pared by 0 bases and J by 10 bases, with 5 bases of the junction left unmatched. Germline assignment: CDR1 MNHEY and CDR2 SVGEGT. The CDR3 extends over 15 amino acids. CDR3 in amino acids: CASSYSGGLADEQFF. CDR3 sequence (DNA): TGTGCCAGCAGTTACTCCGGGGGACTAGCGGACGAGCAGTTCTTC.

This clone was detected a few times. V gene TRBV18 combines with J gene TRBJ1-1; 8 nucleotides line up with TRBD1. Germline V gene lookup returns CDR1 KGHSH and CDR2 LQKENI. This CDR3 is 16 amino acids long. Trimming at V came to 6 bases and at J to 1 base, leaving 10 bases not matched to a gene. CDR3 in amino acids: CASSSTGAIQNTEAFF. DNA for the CDR3: TGTGCCAGCTCCTCGACAGGGGCGATTCAGAACACTGAAGCTTTCTTT.

This sequence joins TRBV9 and TRBJ1-1; the match to TRBD1 covers 9 bases. The CDR3 extends over 18 amino acids. V lost 0 bases and J lost 1; bases outside the gene matches: 10. Germline assignment: CDR1 SGDLS and CDR2 YYNGEE. This CDR3 is CASSVGGTRTGENTEAFF. The CDR3 DNA follows: TGTGCCAGCAGCGTAGGGGGGACCCGGACAGGGGAGAACACTGAAGCTTTCTTT.